This is a list of T cell receptor beta chains from one sample in a study of shared clonotypes between healthy human individuals. Profiling relied on immunoSEQ multiplex PCR, and the TCRdb table lists in-frame clones only, not all of them. The sample contains 2 million to 2.5 million clones, more than 80% of which appear only once. The specimen was naive CD4+ T cells from PBMCs. These receptors were collected from a man between 18 and 35 years old in good health. Some clones in this sample may be carry-over from other donors' samples. Both conserved end residues are part of each CDR3. The D gene is left open where the match is weak. Only part of the rows carry a size: once, few, many, or a class if the clone is expanded.

D gene | J gene | V gene | clone size | CDR3 protein | CDR3 DNA
- | TRBJ2-4 | TRBV5-4 | - | CASSLDPAAKNIQYF | TGTGCCAGCAGCTTAGATCCGGCGGCCAAAAACATTCAGTACTTC
- | TRBJ2-2 | TRBV5-6 | once | CASSFGGPNTGELFF | TGTGCCAGCAGCTTTGGGGGGCCGAACACCGGGGAGCTGTTTTTT
- | TRBJ1-5 | TRBV7-9 | - | CASSLSVSLLGAGNQPQHF | TGTGCCAGCAGCTTATCAGTCAGTCTTCTGGGCGCGGGCAATCAGCCCCAGCATTTT
- | TRBJ2-5 | TRBV5-1 | - | CASSMTPQETQYF | TGCGCCAGCAGCATGACTCCCCAAGAGACCCAGTACTTC
TRBD2 | TRBJ2-7 | TRBV6-5 | - | CASSYSIQREGHEQYF | TGTGCCAGCAGTTACTCGATCCAGCGGGAGGGTCACGAGCAGTACTTC
- | TRBJ1-3 | TRBV5-1 | - | CASSLAGPGNTIYF | TGCGCCAGCAGCTTGGCCGGACCTGGAAACACCATATATTTT
- | TRBJ1-1 | TRBV6-5 | - | CASSYSWGPDTEAFF | TGTGCCAGCAGTTACTCATGGGGGCCGGACACTGAAGCTTTCTTT
- | TRBJ2-2 | TRBV7-3 | - | CASSLAAENTGELFF | TGTGCCAGCAGCTTAGCGGCCGAAAACACCGGGGAGCTGTTTTTT
- | TRBJ1-1 | TRBV6-5 | - | CASSYGGADTEAFF | TGTGCCAGCAGTTACGGGGGGGCTGACACTGAAGCTTTCTTT
- | TRBJ2-2 | TRBV7-3 | - | CASSPTGTAGELFF | TGTGCCAGCAGCCCAACCGGGACGGCCGGGGAGCTGTTTTTT
TRBD1 | TRBJ1-6 | TRBV25-1 | - | CASSESTGGSSPLHF | TGTGCCAGCAGTGAATCGACAGGGGGAAGTTCACCCCTCCACTTT
- | TRBJ2-3 | TRBV7-6 | - | CASSLDPDTQYF | TGTGCCAGCAGCTTAGATCCGGATACGCAGTATTTT
- | TRBJ1-3 | TRBV6-5 | - | CASSYVGAGNTIYF | TGTGCCAGCAGTTACGTCGGAGCTGGAAACACCATATATTTT
- | TRBJ2-2 | TRBV5-1 | - | CASREGQWTGELFF | TGCGCCAGCAGGGAGGGACAGTGGACCGGGGAGCTGTTTTTT
TRBD2 | TRBJ2-3 | TRBV7-3 | - | CASSLGGSPDTQYF | TGTGCCAGCAGCTTAGGCGGGAGTCCAGATACGCAGTATTTT
- | TRBJ2-7 | TRBV21-1 | - | CASSKFPRDRGSYEQYF | TGTGCCAGCAGCAAATTCCCCCGGGACAGGGGCTCCTACGAGCAGTACTTC
- | TRBJ2-1 | TRBV2 | - | CASTETDWRYNEQFF | TGTGCCAGCACCGAGACGGACTGGCGCTACAATGAGCAGTTCTTC
TRBD2 | TRBJ2-1 | TRBV7-2 | - | CASSLGSGALLGYEQFF | TGTGCCAGCAGCTTAGGTAGCGGGGCCCTCTTGGGTTATGAGCAGTTCTTC
- | TRBJ2-7 | TRBV29-1 | - | CSAGDSLSYEQYF | TGCAGCGCTGGAGACAGCCTCTCCTACGAGCAGTACTTC
- | TRBJ2-2 | TRBV27 | once | CASLHNGELFF | TGTGCCAGCTTACACAACGGGGAGCTGTTTTTT
- | TRBJ2-1 | TRBV7-2 | - | CASSLERAGNNEQFF | TGTGCCAGCAGCTTAGAGCGGGCCGGGAACAATGAGCAGTTCTTC
- | TRBJ2-7 | TRBV27 | - | CASSLSPGVARTYEQYF | TGTGCCAGCAGTTTATCCCCCGGGGTTGCAAGAACCTACGAGCAGTACTTC
- | TRBJ1-4 | TRBV6-1 | - | CASNEDLVLVELFF | TGTGCCAGCAATGAGGACCTGGTACTAGTAGAACTGTTTTTT
- | TRBJ2-7 | TRBV10-3 | - | CAISDAGTGYEQYF | TGTGCCATCAGTGACGCAGGGACTGGCTACGAGCAGTACTTC
- | TRBJ1-2 | TRBV6-5 | - | CASRTNYGYTF | TGTGCCAGCCGAACTAACTATGGCTACACCTTC
- | TRBJ2-2 | TRBV27 | - | CASSFLGGGELFF | TGTGCCAGCAGTTTCCTAGGAGGCGGGGAGCTGTTTTTT
TRBD1 | TRBJ1-3 | TRBV5-1 | - | CASSPQGGFSGNTIYF | TGCGCCAGCAGCCCCCAGGGGGGATTCTCTGGAAACACCATATATTTT
- | TRBJ1-2 | TRBV7-2 | - | CASSLRGLNYGYTF | TGTGCCAGCAGCTTAAGGGGTTTAAACTATGGCTACACCTTC
TRBD2 | TRBJ2-7 | TRBV11-3 | - | CASSKGLAFEQYF | TGTGCCAGCAGCAAAGGACTAGCCTTCGAGCAGTACTTC
- | TRBJ1-5 | TRBV5-1 | - | CASSPGGFDQPQHF | TGCGCCAGCAGCCCGGGGGGCTTCGATCAGCCCCAGCATTTT
- | TRBJ1-4 | TRBV30 | - | CAWSVQAQGEKLFF | TGTGCCTGGAGTGTCCAGGCCCAGGGTGAAAAACTGTTTTTT
- | TRBJ2-7 | TRBV4-1 | - | CASSQEPREVSYEQYF | TGCGCCAGCAGCCAAGAGCCCAGGGAAGTGTCCTACGAGCAGTACTTC
- | TRBJ2-1 | TRBV7-9 | - | CASSASLNTYNEQFF | TGTGCCAGCAGCGCCTCTTTAAATACTTACAATGAGCAGTTCTTC
- | TRBJ2-1 | TRBV4-3 | - | CASSQVTLPHEQFF | TGCGCCAGCAGCCAAGTCACACTCCCGCATGAGCAGTTCTTC
TRBD1 | TRBJ2-5 | TRBV9 | - | CASSVNRGGFAKETQYF | TGTGCCAGCAGCGTAAACAGGGGTGGATTTGCAAAAGAGACCCAGTACTTC
- | TRBJ1-2 | TRBV6-5 | - | CASSSPLANYGYTF | TGTGCCAGCAGCTCCCCGTTAGCTAACTATGGCTACACCTTC
TRBD2 | TRBJ2-1 | TRBV9 | once | CASSVGSGSYNEQFF | TGTGCCAGCAGCGTAGGTAGCGGGAGCTACAATGAGCAGTTCTTC
- | TRBJ2-3 | TRBV4-1 | - | CASSQVLVRGDTQYF | TGCGCCAGCAGCCAAGTACTAGTGAGGGGTGATACGCAGTATTTT
TRBD1 | TRBJ2-1 | TRBV7-9 | - | CASSSQGIEQFF | TGTGCCAGCAGTTCACAGGGGATTGAGCAGTTCTTC
TRBD2 | TRBJ2-5 | TRBV5-6 | - | CASSLQGGETQYF | TGTGCCAGCAGCTTGCAGGGAGGGGAGACCCAGTACTTC
- | TRBJ1-3 | TRBV5-6 | - | CASSLRSSGNTIYF | TGTGCCAGCAGCTTGAGGTCGTCTGGAAACACCATATATTTT
TRBD2 | TRBJ2-1 | TRBV10-2 | - | CASSETGTSAEQFF | TGCGCCAGCAGTGAGACAGGGACTAGCGCCGAGCAGTTCTTC
- | TRBJ2-1 | TRBV19 | - | CASSIGASFPVF | TGTGCCAGTAGTATCGGGGCTAGCTTCCCAGTCTTC
TRBD1 | TRBJ2-3 | TRBV9 | - | CASSPTGVSTDTQYF | TGTGCCAGCAGCCCGACAGGGGTTAGCACAGATACGCAGTATTTT
TRBD1 | TRBJ1-2 | TRBV28 | - | CASSRGTGSGSGYTF | TGTGCCAGCAGCAGGGGGACAGGAAGCGGTAGTGGCTACACCTTC
- | TRBJ2-3 | TRBV5-1 | - | CASSLGRVSTDTQYF | TGCGCCAGCAGCTTGGGCCGAGTCAGCACAGATACGCAGTATTTT
TRBD1 | TRBJ2-2 | TRBV6-5 | - | CASSPRGNNVGELFF | TGTGCCAGCAGCCCCAGGGGGAACAATGTCGGGGAGCTGTTTTTT
- | TRBJ2-5 | TRBV18 | - | CASSLGVFEETQYF | TGTGCCAGCTCACTTGGAGTATTTGAAGAGACCCAGTACTTC
- | TRBJ1-4 | TRBV5-1 | once | CASSPPTREKLFF | TGCGCCAGCAGCCCGCCGACGAGGGAAAAACTGTTTTTT
- | TRBJ2-1 | TRBV2 | - | CASSVEGGGNEQFF | TGTGCCAGCAGTGTGGAGGGAGGTGGGAATGAGCAGTTCTTC
- | TRBJ2-1 | TRBV5-1 | once | CASSLGGISYNEQFF | TGCGCCAGCAGCTTGGGTGGCATCTCCTACAATGAGCAGTTCTTC